These T cell receptor beta chains were read from a single sample in a study of CD8+CD57+ T cells in acquired aplastic anemia. TCRdb reprocessed the reads via MiXCR and lists one record per CDR3 protein. The top ten hold under 1.5% of the sample, which has roughly 290,000 distinct CDR3 sequences, 45% to 65% seen once. Sequenced material: sorted CD4+, CD8+, or CD8+CD57+ T cells (not recorded which) from PBMCs. The receptors were sampled from a human donor with aplastic anemia. The CDR3 runs from the conserved cysteine through the conserved F or W. The order of the fields is clone size, V gene, D gene, J gene, CDR3 protein, CDR3 DNA. D genes are given only for firm matches. Some rows have no size entry. The others give once, few or many, or a class for an expanded clone.

NA,TRBV12-3/TRBV12-4,TRBD1,TRBJ2-5,CASRDRGQRETQYF,TGTGCCAGCAGGGACAGGGGACAGCGAGAGACCCAGTACTTC
many,TRBV2,NA,TRBJ2-1,CASSEEGYFLDEQFF,TGTGCCAGCAGTGAAGAGGGATACTTCCTCGATGAGCAGTTCTTC
many,TRBV2,NA,TRBJ1-4,CASNRLENNEKLFF,TGTGCCAGCAACAGACTCGAGAATAATGAAAAACTGTTTTTT
NA,TRBV20-1,NA,TRBJ2-1,CSARDNPHGAGLIYNEQFF,TGCAGTGCTAGAGATAATCCTCACGGGGCGGGATTGATCTACAATGAGCAGTTCTTC
many,TRBV5-1,NA,TRBJ1-2,CASSPLAPGARYGYTF,TGCGCCAGCAGCCCGTTAGCCCCGGGGGCGCGCTATGGCTACACCTTC
NA,TRBV2,NA,TRBJ2-7,CASSFTQFYEQYF,TGTGCCAGCAGCTTCACCCAATTCTACGAGCAGTACTTC
few,TRBV19,NA,TRBJ2-1,CASSMTPPNEQFF,TGTGCCAGTAGTATGACACCCCCCAATGAGCAGTTCTTC
NA,TRBV19,NA,TRBJ2-3,CASSGSADTQYF,TGTGCCAGTAGCGGGAGTGCAGATACGCAGTATTTT
NA,TRBV11-2,NA,TRBJ1-2,CASSLRQGPGGYTF,TGTGCCAGCAGCTTAAGGCAGGGCCCAGGGGGCTACACCTTC
many,TRBV12-3/TRBV12-4,NA,TRBJ2-7,CASTTGKVGYEQYF,TGTGCCAGCACTACAGGGAAGGTCGGCTACGAGCAGTACTTC
NA,TRBV7-9,NA,TRBJ2-5,CASSLTGAQFQETQYF,TGTGCCAGCAGTCTGACAGGCGCCCAATTCCAAGAGACCCAGTACTTC
NA,TRBV20-1,TRBD1,TRBJ2-7,CSARAGTGGYEQYF,TGCAGTGCTAGGGCCGGGACAGGGGGCTACGAGCAGTACTTC
NA,TRBV6-5,NA,TRBJ2-7,CASRSSQGYEQYF,TGTGCCAGCAGGTCGTCCCAGGGCTACGAGCAGTACTTC
NA,TRBV7-9,TRBD1,TRBJ2-3,CASSSPLTGGTDTQYF,TGTGCCAGCAGCTCCCCCCTGACAGGGGGCACAGATACGCAGTATTTT
NA,TRBV20-1,TRBD2,TRBJ2-3,CSARAGTSGTRGTDTQYF,TGCAGTGCTAGAGCTGGGACTAGCGGGACGCGGGGCACAGATACGCAGTATTTT
once,TRBV20-1,TRBD2,TRBJ2-3,CSARDPGTSGSTDTQYF,TGCAGTGCTAGAGACCCCGGGACTAGCGGGAGCACAGATACGCAGTATTTC
NA,TRBV7-3,TRBD2,TRBJ2-1,CASSLGTSGSWDRFF,TGTGCCAGCAGCTTGGGGACTAGCGGGAGCTGGGATCGGTTCTTC
NA,TRBV20-1,NA,TRBJ2-3,CSAEKPGKTDTQYF,TGCAGTGCCGAAAAACCGGGGAAGACAGATACGCAGTATTTT
NA,TRBV2,NA,TRBJ1-2,CASRVRGGYGYTF,TGTGCCAGCAGGGTGAGGGGGGGATATGGCTACACCTTC
many,TRBV20-1,NA,TRBJ1-1,CSATRTANTEAFF,TGCAGTGCTACCCGGACAGCGAACACTGAAGCTTTCTTT